The 32 T cell receptor beta chains below were found in one sample sequenced in a study of patients and donors after allogeneic stem cell transplantation. TCRdb re-analysed the RT-PCR reads in MiXCR, keeping a single row per CDR3 protein. The sample lists hundreds of thousands of distinct CDR3 sequences, approximately 16% occurring once. Sequencing was performed on blood, either unsorted or a sorted T cell fraction (not recorded which). The receptor set was obtained from a human donor who was either an allogeneic HSCT recipient or a stem cell or donor lymphocyte infusion donor (not recorded which). It is not recorded whose cells these are; they may come from a transplant donor.

A few counts support this clonotype. V gene TRBV4-1 combines with J gene TRBJ2-1; TRBD2 matches 11 bases. There are 17 residues in the CDR3. J was trimmed by 0 bases and V by 4 bases; bases with no gene match: 5. Looked up from germline, CDR1 is MGHRA and CDR2 is YSYEKL. CDR3 sequence reads: CASSRRTSGLSYNEQFF. The CDR3 DNA reads as TGCGCCAGCAGCCGGAGGACTAGCGGGCTCTCCTACAATGAGCAGTTCTTC.

This sequence joins TRBV28 and TRBJ1-1; 7 positions agree with TRBD1. CDR3 length: 18 amino acids. CDR1 and CDR2 from the germline V gene are MDHEN and SYDVKM. The V segment lost 3 bases and the J segment 0 bases; nucleotides outside the gene matches: 13. The CDR3 sequence: CASSFYPGTVSLNTEAFF. In nucleotides, the CDR3 is TGTGCCAGCAGTTTTTATCCCGGGACAGTATCATTGAACACTGAAGCTTTCTTT.

This clonotype has a handful of counts. The chain combines TRBV25-1 with TRBJ2-7; D assignment may be TRBD1 or TRBD2 (5 bases each). CDR1 MGHDK and CDR2 SYGVNS come from the germline V gene. Trimming removed 4 bases at V and 0 bases at J, with 13 bases between. The CDR3 covers 15 residues. In DNA form, the CDR3 reads TGTGCCAGCAGTGGTCTCCGGGACCACTCCTACGAGCAGTACTTC. Its protein product is CASSGLRDHSYEQYF.

This clonotype showed up just once. The chain employs TRBV4-3 and TRBJ2-3; the D gene is possibly TRBD1 (6 bases). The length of the CDR3 is 19 residues. The germline V and J ends were trimmed by 4 bases and 1 base, with 24 bases remaining between them. The germline V gene has CDR1 LGHNA and CDR2 YSLEER. CDR3 residues: CASSPERGSATPRTDTQYF. The CDR3, as DNA: TGCGCCAGCAGCCCGGAAAGGGGGTCAGCAACTCCACGCACAGATACGCAGTATTTT.

The chain has TRBV27 and TRBJ2-7, with TRBD2 as a possible D gene (5 bases). The CDR3 covers 13 residues. In germline, CDR1 is MNHEY, CDR2 SMNVEV (reference sequence). The ends were cut back, 2 bases at V and 3 bases at J, with 8 bases in the middle. The CDR3 DNA follows: TGTGCCAGCAGTTTAGGAGGTAACTACGAGCAGTACTTC. It translates to CASSLGGNYEQYF.

The chain employs TRBV21-1 and TRBJ1-1. TRBV21-1 is annotated as a pseudogene. There are 12 residues in the CDR3. The CDR3 DNA is TGTGCCAGCAGCAAAGAGTCCACTGAAGCTTTCTTT. It translates to CASSKESTEAFF.

This clonotype came up a few times. V gene TRBV7-3 combines with J gene TRBJ2-1; 11 nucleotides align to TRBD2. There are 17 residues in the CDR3. V lost 5 bases, J lost 6 bases, and 12 bases stayed unmatched. In germline, CDR1 is SGHTA, CDR2 FQGTGA. The CDR3 coding sequence is TGTGCCAGCAGCCTCATAGTAGCGGGAGGGCCCTCCAATGAGCAGTTCTTC. This sequence encodes CASSLIVAGGPSNEQFF.

This clonotype appeared a few times. V and J are TRBV11-3 and TRBJ2-5, with D perhaps being TRBD1 or TRBD2 (6 bases each). V lost 5 bases and J 4 bases, leaving 14 bases between the germline ends. The germline CDR1 and CDR2 sequences are SGHNT and YENEEA. The CDR3 is made up of 14 amino acids. DNA of the CDR3: TGTGCCAGCAGCCTCGACGGGGGCGGAGAGACCCAGTACTTC. Translated, it gives CASSLDGGGETQYF. Looking up the rest from reference TRBV11-3 and TRBJ2-5 gives the full variable domain: EAGVVQSPRYKIIEKKQPVAFWCNPISGHNTLYWYLQNLGQGPELLIRYENEEAVDDSQLPKDRFSAERLKGVDSTLKIQPAELGDSAVYLCASSLDGGGETQYFGPGTRLLVL.

In this sample, this clonotype turned up a few times. V is TRBV6-2 or TRBV6-3 and J is TRBJ2-6; the D gene is possibly TRBD1 (5 bases). Germline CDR1 MNHEY, CDR2 SVGEGT. V was trimmed by 5 bases and J by 0 bases, leaving 14 bases between them. This CDR3 has 17 residues. The CDR3 nucleotides read TGTGCCAGCAGTGGCCTCGACAGAGCCTCTGGGGCCAACGTCCTGACTTTC. Its translation is CASSGLDRASGANVLTF.

This clonotype showed up just a few times. The chain employs TRBV28 and TRBJ2-7; D perhaps matches TRBD1 (9 bases). This CDR3 is built from 15 residues. Trimming removed 4 bases at V and 3 bases at J, with 16 bases between. Per the germline V gene, CDR1 is MDHEN and CDR2 is SYDVKM. CDR3 nucleotides: TGTGCCAGCAGTTCGGGAGGGACAGGGAGCTACGAGCAGTACTTC. Protein product: CASSSGGTGSYEQYF.

In its sample, this clonotype was seen a few times. The chain is built from TRBV20-1 and TRBJ2-3; 8 bases map to TRBD1. In germline, CDR1 is DFQATT, CDR2 SNEGSKA (reference sequence). V shed 6 bases and J 2 bases; nucleotides not matched to a gene: 4. There are 13 residues in the CDR3. This CDR3 reads CSARGQPTDTQYF. The CDR3 DNA sequence: TGCAGTGCCAGGGGGCAGCCCACAGATACGCAGTATTTT.

This clonotype was seen ten or more times. The V gene is TRBV5-1, the J gene TRBJ2-7, with D perhaps given as TRBD1 or TRBD2 (5 bases each). CDR3 size: 16 residues. Germline V gives CDR1 SGHRS, CDR2 YFSETQ. Trimming removed 2 bases at V and 7 bases at J, with 22 bases between. The CDR3 here is CASSFPPGRGLREQYF. DNA for the CDR3: TGCGCCAGCAGCTTCCCCCCGGGAAGGGGCCTACGGGAGCAGTACTTC.

This clonotype has only a few counts. The chain uses TRBV7-9 and TRBJ2-1, with unresolved D. V lost 5 bases to trimming and J lost 10 bases, with 15 bases between them. Germline values: CDR1 SEHNR, CDR2 FQNEAQ (reference sequence). The CDR3 runs to 13 residues. The CDR3 region has the DNA TGTGCCAGCAGCCCCAGCACGACGGTCGAGCAGTTCTTC. It is translated as CASSPSTTVEQFF.

This clonotype showed up just a few times. The genes are TRBV3-1 and TRBJ2-4, with unresolved D. The CDR3 has 17 residues. Trimming cost V 1 base and J 5 bases, with 18 bases left between them. Germline loops: CDR1 LGHDT, CDR2 YNNKEL (reference sequence). The DNA of the CDR3 is TGTGCCAGCAGCCAAGCCCGTAAGACGGTCCTCCAAAACATTCAGTACTTC. Translation gives CASSQARKTVLQNIQYF.

This clonotype was detected ten times or more. The chain has TRBV25-1 and TRBJ2-3, with TRBD2 matching over 9 bases. Germline V gene sequence: CDR1 MGHDK, CDR2 SYGVNS. V lost 0 bases and J lost 5; bases outside the gene matches: 6. The CDR3 length is 16 residues. The CDR3 bases are TGTGCCAGCAGTGAATACCCTAGCGGGGTAAGAGATACGCAGTATTTT. This translates into CASSEYPSGVRDTQYF.

The genes are TRBV5-1 and TRBJ2-5; possible D gene TRBD1, 5 bases. The CDR3 runs 14 residues. Germline V lookup: CDR1 SGHRS, CDR2 YFSETQ. V was trimmed by 5 bases and J by 0 bases, leaving 11 bases between them. The CDR3 protein is CASSRGSYQETQYF. The CDR3 nucleotides read TGCGCCAGCAGTAGGGGTTCGTACCAAGAGACCCAGTACTTC.

Here the CDR3 reads CASSEITDTQYF. In DNA form, the CDR3 reads TGTGCCAGCTCCGAAATCACAGATACGCAGTATTTT. The chain is built from TRBV18 and TRBJ2-3; D ambiguous. Germline V gives CDR1 KGHSH, CDR2 LQKENI. Trimming took 6 bases from V and 2 from J, leaving 6 bases between them. The CDR3 loop spans 12 amino acids.

In this sample, this clonotype turned up many times. The genes are TRBV2 and TRBJ2-6; the match to TRBD1 covers 7 bases. Trimming took 3 bases from V and 2 from J; bases not matched to a gene: 7. CDR3 length: 17 amino acids. CDR1 is SNHLY and CDR2 is FYNNEI in the germline V gene. CDR3 loop: CASSEAGRGTGANVLTF. The CDR3 coding sequence is TGTGCCAGCAGTGAGGCGGGCAGGGGGACTGGGGCCAACGTCCTGACTTTC.

The V gene is TRBV20-1, the J gene TRBJ2-1; maybe TRBD2 (5 bases). With 1 base removed from V and 4 bases from J, the gap between germline ends came to 11 bases. The CDR3 spans 14 residues. Germline V gives CDR1 DFQATT, CDR2 SNEGSKA (reference sequence). Here the CDR3 reads CSARGAGYYNEQFF. CDR3 bases: TGCAGTGCTAGAGGGGCGGGTTATTACAATGAGCAGTTCTTC.

This clonotype was observed a handful of times. This chain connects TRBV20-1 to TRBJ1-5; 10 bases fit TRBD1. Per germline, CDR1 DFQATT and CDR2 SNEGSKA (reference sequence). V trimming: 5 bases; J trimming: 4 bases; junction bases outside the gene matches: 8. This CDR3 has 15 residues. The CDR3 reads CSASPGQGRNQPQHF. As DNA, the CDR3 is TGCAGTGCTTCCCCGGGACAGGGGCGGAATCAGCCCCAGCATTTT.

The chain joins TRBV20-1 to TRBJ2-7; TRBD2 might be the D (7 bases). Trimming left V 1 base short and J 3 bases short, with 13 bases between. The CDR3 loop spans 14 amino acids. Germline loops: CDR1 DFQATT, CDR2 SNEGSKA (reference sequence). The CDR3 sequence: CSARGEGGVYEQYF. CDR3 sequence (DNA): TGCAGTGCTAGAGGGGAAGGGGGGGTCTACGAGCAGTACTTC.

This rearrangement joins TRBV5-1 to TRBJ2-1; weak D call: TRBD2 (6 bases). V was trimmed by 4 bases and J by 1 base, leaving 21 bases between them. This CDR3 contains 18 residues. CDR1 and CDR2 from the germline V gene are SGHRS and YFSETQ. In nucleotides, the CDR3 is TGCGCCAGCAGCCCGGAGGGATACATTTTAAGGTCCTACAATGAGCAGTTCTTC. Amino acid sequence: CASSPEGYILRSYNEQFF.

This clonotype was counted only a few times. The chain links TRBV5-1 to TRBJ1-4, with TRBD1 as a possible D gene (6 bases). The CDR3 spans 14 residues. The germline V gene has CDR1 SGHRS and CDR2 YFSETQ. Trimming cost V 2 bases and J 6 bases, with 11 bases left between them. The CDR3 DNA reads TGCGCCAGCAGCTTTCGGGGGCAATATGAAAAACTGTTTTTT. Translation: CASSFRGQYEKLFF.

The chain uses TRBV5-6 and TRBJ1-4; no clear D gene. CDR1 is SGHDT, CDR2 YYEEEE, per germline. V was trimmed by 6 bases and J by 2 bases, leaving 11 bases between them. The CDR3 extends over 14 amino acids. CDR3 in DNA: TGTGCCAGCATCACTCTTGGGACTAATGAAAAACTGTTTTTT. Protein product: CASITLGTNEKLFF.

The V gene is TRBV20-1, the J gene TRBJ1-5, with D perhaps TRBD1 (6 bases). The CDR3 sequence is 16 residues long. Looked up from germline, CDR1 is DFQATT and CDR2 is SNEGSKA (reference sequence). Trimming shortened V by 5 bases and J by 4 bases, and 21 bases separated the two germline ends. CDR3 coding DNA: TGCAGTGCTCCCCGACCGGGACAACCCTGGAATCAGCCCCAGCATTTT. This encodes CSAPRPGQPWNQPQHF.

This clonotype was recorded at least ten times. The chain joins TRBV10-3 to TRBJ1-2; TRBD1 matches at 8 bases. The length of the CDR3 is 15 residues. CDR1 and CDR2 from the germline V gene are ENHRY and SYGVKD. Germline trimming cut 10 bases from V and 8 bases from J; bases unmatched to any gene: 18. CDR3 loop: CATSDRGEGLEGYTF. As DNA, the CDR3 is TGTGCCACGAGCGACAGGGGAGAGGGTTTGGAGGGCTACACCTTC.

This clonotype has only a few counts. The chain carries TRBV3-1 and TRBJ1-2, with D unclear. The CDR3 consists of 12 residues. Trimming removed 2 bases at V and 1 base at J, with 2 bases between. The V gene's germline CDR1 is LGHDT and CDR2 YNNKEL (reference sequence). The CDR3 sequence is CASSQLNYGYTF. In DNA, the CDR3 is TGTGCCAGCAGCCAACTTAACTATGGCTACACCTTC. Supplemented by reference TRBV3-1 and TRBJ1-2, the full variable domain reads DTAVSQTPKYLVTQMGNDKSIKCEQNLGHDTMYWYKQDSKKFLKIMFSYNNKELIINETVPNRFSPKSPDKAHLNLHINSLELGDSAVYFCASSQLNYGYTFGSGTRLTVV.

This clonotype was counted at least ten times. V usage is TRBV20-1 and J usage is TRBJ2-3; a possible D gene is TRBD2 (6 bases). The CDR3 sequence is 16 residues long. From germline, CDR1 is DFQATT and CDR2 SNEGSKA (reference sequence). Trimming took 6 bases from V and 1 from J, leaving 20 bases between them. CDR3 bases: TGCAGTGCCCCCTCCCCGAGCGGGTTTCGCACAGATACGCAGTATTTT. It specifies CSAPSPSGFRTDTQYF.

The sample holds a few counts of this clonotype. The chain uses TRBV7-3 and TRBJ2-1; the match to TRBD1 covers 9 bases. J lost 6 bases, V lost 5 bases, and 14 bases had no gene match. The germline CDR1 and CDR2 sequences are SGHTA and FQGTGA. The CDR3 is 17 amino acids. The CDR3 here is CASSLTPGTGFGNEQFF. CDR3 bases: TGTGCCAGCAGCCTGACCCCCGGGACAGGGTTCGGCAATGAGCAGTTCTTC.

V and J are TRBV4-2 and TRBJ2-3, with TRBD2 matching over 12 bases. The germline gives CDR1 LGHNA, CDR2 YNFKEQ. There are 16 residues in the CDR3. V lost 4 bases, J lost 4 bases, and 6 bases stayed unmatched. CDR3 DNA sequence: TGTGCCAGCAGCCCCCGACTAGCGGGAGAAGCAGATACGCAGTATTTT. This gives the protein CASSPRLAGEADTQYF.

This clonotype was seen a few times. V and J are TRBV20-1 and TRBJ2-6, with D unresolved. V lost 0 bases, J lost 0 bases, and 12 bases lay in between. The V gene's germline CDR1 is DFQATT and CDR2 SNEGSKA (reference sequence). This CDR3 contains 17 residues. CDR3 sequence: CSARDKGLISGANVLTF. In DNA, the CDR3 is TGCAGTGCTAGAGATAAGGGTTTGATCTCTGGGGCCAACGTCCTGACTTTC.

This clonotype has more than one count but fewer than ten. This may be a read error, as it is one base from a much larger clone. This chain joins TRBV4-1 and TRBJ2-1, with 14 bases that match TRBD2. This CDR3 region has 20 residues. The V and J ends lost 3 bases and 3 bases, in that order; junction bases with no gene match: 13. The germline V gene has CDR1 MGHRA and CDR2 YSYEKL. CDR3 amino acids: CASSHTQPGLAGGVYNEQFF. The CDR3 bases are TGCGCCAGCAGCCATACTCAACCAGGACTAGCGGGGGGTGTCTACAATGAGCAGTTCTTC.